This T cell receptor beta chain was identified in a study of long-term antiretroviral therapy in people with HIV. Study-level background: There is a gap of about a decade between the earliest samples and the later 2015 immediate-ART recommendation.

A remark on this clone: What it binds is unknown.

A minimum of one pre-ART and two post-ART PBMC samples existed for each donor. The authors ran the immunoSEQ assay, v3.0, at survey level. Sequencing was performed with immunoSEQ multiplex PCR; in TCRdb, only in-frame clones are kept and a portion is missing. The sample has about 50,000 clones; roughly 80% are singletons. Study conclusions and caveats: Upon ART, diversity increased but remained lower than transplant donor controls. Specimens of blood were obtained during 2004 to 2017, possibly under older ART regimens.

Sequencing used unsorted PBMCs, obtained 0.8 years after starting antiretroviral therapy. The sequence derives from a woman under 30 with HIV.

The CDR3 nucleotides read TGTGCCACCGTCCCTGGGGGGTCCTACGAGCAGTACTTC. Translated, it gives CATVPGGSYEQYF. This rearrangement joins TRBV28 to TRBJ2-7; possible D gene TRBD2, 6 bases. V lost 10 bases to trimming and J lost 1 base, with 14 bases between them. This CDR3 region has 13 residues. The germline gives CDR1 MDHEN, CDR2 SYDVKM. The complete variable domain, with remaining parts taken from reference TRBV28 and TRBJ2-7, reads DVKVTQSSRYLVKRTGEKVFLECVQDMDHENMFWYRQDPGLGLRLIYFSYDVKMKEKGDIPEGYSVSREKKERFSLILESASTNQTSMYLCATVPGGSYEQYFGPGTRLTVT.